The entry that follows covers one T cell receptor (beta chain) sequence. This specimen belongs to a study of OX40 agonist ivuxolimab in advanced cancers. Study overall: Ivuxolimab, which patients received intravenously every 2 weeks, was dosed at 0.01 to 10 mg/kg. The mean age was about 61 years, ranging from about 20 to 85, with approximately 85% of participants male. Partial responses occurred in three patients (one hepatocellular carcinoma, two cutaneous melanoma).

V lost 1 base and J lost 4, with 2 bases in between. Germline values: CDR1 SGHTS, CDR2 YDEGEE. CDR3 size: 11 residues. Individuals having autoimmune disease history or systemic immunosuppression were not enrolled. TCRdb's table, derived via immunoSEQ multiplex PCR, lists solely in-frame clones and lacks some. Among 70,000 to 85,000 clones listed, 90% to 95% were seen once. The V gene is TRBV5-8, the J gene TRBJ1-2; D is unclear. This clonotype was sampled from an adult with an advanced solid tumor such as melanoma, head and neck, liver or kidney cancer. Source: CD4+ or CD8+ T cells sorted from blood, taken in a trial of the OX40 agonist ivuxolimab. CDR3 sequence: CASSLSYGYTF. The CDR3 DNA reads TGTGCCAGCAGCTTGAGCTATGGCTACACCTTC.